Here is one T cell receptor beta chain with its context. The data were produced by immunoSEQ multiplex PCR, yet TCRdb's version contains in-frame clones alone and is incomplete. The data contain 300,000 to 450,000 clones, about 85% of them seen just once; the ten biggest clones take up about 3.3%. V was pared by 0 bases and J by 5 bases, with 15 bases between. The germline V gene has CDR1 SGHDT and CDR2 YYEEEE. CDR3 length: 15 residues. The treatment: roughly 20 received Ad26.COV2.S at low or high dose, single or two shots; a few received placebo; per-sample allocation not given. Sampling occurred on day 63 after the first vaccine or placebo injection. The sample comes from a study of Ad26.COV2.S vaccination and SARS-CoV-2 variants.

V and J are TRBV5-6 and TRBJ2-7; unclear D gene. The receptor comes from a person between 18 and 59 years old who received the Ad26.COV2.S COVID-19 vaccine or a placebo. The source was peripheral blood, collected in a trial of Ad26.COV2.S vaccine versus placebo. The CDR3 loop is CASSLAVLERNEQYF. The CDR3 DNA reads as TGTGCCAGCAGCTTGGCCGTCCTAGAACGGAACGAGCAGTACTTC.